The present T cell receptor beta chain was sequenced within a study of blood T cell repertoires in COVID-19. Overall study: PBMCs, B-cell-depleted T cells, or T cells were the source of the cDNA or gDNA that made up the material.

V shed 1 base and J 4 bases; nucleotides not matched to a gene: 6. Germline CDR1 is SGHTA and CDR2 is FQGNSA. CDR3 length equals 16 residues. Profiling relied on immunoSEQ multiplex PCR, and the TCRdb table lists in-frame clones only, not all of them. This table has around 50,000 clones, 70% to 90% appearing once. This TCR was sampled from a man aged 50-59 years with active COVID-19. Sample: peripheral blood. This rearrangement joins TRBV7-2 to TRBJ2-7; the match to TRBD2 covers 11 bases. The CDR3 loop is CASSLVLAGGRYEQYF. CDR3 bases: TGTGCCAGCAGCTTAGTTCTAGCGGGAGGACGATACGAGCAGTACTTC.